This TCR beta chain was sequenced in a study of blood T cell repertoires in COVID-19. Study overall: Specimens from acute and convalescent COVID-19 originated in the United States, Italy and Spain. T cells, B-cell-depleted T cells, or PBMCs supplied cDNA or gDNA.

Methods used by the authors: Quantification of nucleated cells was approximated via reference gene primer amplification. Clones were sequenced by immunoSEQ multiplex PCR, and TCRdb holds only the in-frame ones, with some missing. D and trimming come from the DNA, and the V and J calls and clone size come from that table. Of 200,000 or so clones listed, around 85% are singletons. V was clipped by 3 bases and J by 7 bases; unmatched bases: 12. In germline, CDR1 is SGHDT, CDR2 YYEEEE. The CDR3 sequence is 16 residues long. Cohorts were determined from participant-reported clinical history. The chain recombines TRBV5-6 with TRBJ2-1, with TRBD1 identical over 8 bases. The origin of this receptor is a woman aged 40 to 55 with acute COVID-19. The source material was PBMCs or T cells enriched from blood (not recorded which). The CDR3 spells CASSSLPGQAGNEQFF. CDR3 DNA: TGTGCCAGCAGCTCACTACCGGGACAGGCTGGGAATGAGCAGTTCTTC.